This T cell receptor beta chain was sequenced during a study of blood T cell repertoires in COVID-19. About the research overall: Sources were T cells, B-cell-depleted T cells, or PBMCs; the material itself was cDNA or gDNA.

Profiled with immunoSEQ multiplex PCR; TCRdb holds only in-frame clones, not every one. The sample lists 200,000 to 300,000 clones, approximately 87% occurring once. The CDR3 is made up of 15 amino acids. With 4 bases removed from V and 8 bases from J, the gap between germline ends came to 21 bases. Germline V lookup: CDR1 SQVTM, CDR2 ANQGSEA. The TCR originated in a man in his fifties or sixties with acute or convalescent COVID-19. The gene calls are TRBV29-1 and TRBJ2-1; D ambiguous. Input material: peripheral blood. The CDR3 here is CSVARSVRHGDEQFF. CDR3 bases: TGCAGCGTTGCCCGAAGTGTCAGACACGGCGATGAGCAGTTCTTC.